This TCR beta chain was recorded in a study of CD8 T cells in ankylosing spondylitis. Study-wide results and limits: Clones tied to disease were said to be significantly enriched in matched ankylosing spondylitis synovial fluid. Some of the motif variants had earlier been found in reactive arthritis patients' fluid and blood. One TCR beta motif, made up of several highly homologous variants, appeared characteristic of ankylosing spondylitis blood.

Trimming took 5 bases from V and 6 from J; bases not matched to a gene: 4. Germline loops: CDR1 ENHRY, CDR2 SYGVKD. The CDR3 sequence is 12 residues long. TCRdb fed the 5' RACE reads into MiXCR, producing one record per CDR3 protein. The sample contains about 840,000 distinct CDR3 sequences, 10% to 15% of which appear only once. This clonotype came up a few times. The antigen remains undetermined. The sequenced material came from blood, either unsorted or a sorted T cell fraction (not recorded which). The receptor was derived from a male donor with ankylosing spondylitis. The chain carries TRBV10-3 and TRBJ2-7; 7 positions match TRBD1. CDR3 region: CAISTGATEQYF. In nucleotides, the CDR3 is TGTGCCATCAGTACAGGGGCCACCGAGCAGTACTTC.